This TCR beta chain was sequenced for a study of blood T cells in healthy people across ages. Findings of the study overall: While age rose, TCR beta diversity per million T cells dropped in a roughly linear way. Long-lived and aged donors differed, with more naive CD4+ cells and higher diversity in the long-lived.

The CDR3 length is 15 residues. Trimming stripped 7 bases from V and 0 bases from J, with 10 bases between. For the second PCR, which ran for roughly 7 to 11 cycles, a sample-barcoded 5' primer and a J-beta primer mix were used. TCRdb used MiXCR to reprocess the 5' RACE reads, holding one entry per CDR3 protein. This sample carries around 1.7 million distinct CDR3 sequences, roughly 30% of them seen once, and the ten largest clones take roughly 8.2%. The study recruited healthy Caucasian donors from Russia who were aged about 6 to 90. This clonotype has a count of ten or more. Antigen specificity is unknown.

The sample was blood. V gene TRBV12-3 or TRBV12-4 combines with J gene TRBJ2-6; TRBD1 is a possible D gene (6 bases). The sequence came from a woman in her thirties in good health. CDR3 region: CASTLQGSGANVLTF. CDR3 in DNA: TGTGCCAGCACCCTACAGGGCTCTGGGGCCAACGTCCTGACTTTC.